These 19 T cell receptor beta chains were sequenced from one sample in a study of T-cell reconstitution after alpha-beta-depleted transplantation in children. Unique molecular identifiers were incorporated when the TCRbeta library was constructed. TCRdb re-called the PCR reads through MiXCR, storing one row per CDR3 protein. There are under 300,000 distinct CDR3 sequences in the sample; 9.7% occur only once, and 5% to 6% lies in the top ten. The sample here was PBMCs from the stem cell graft donor, taken from the stem cell graft. The receptors were sampled from a human donor who donated a stem cell graft to a child with SCID.

This clonotype was counted ten times or more. V is TRBV27 and J is TRBJ1-6, with 7 bases aligning to TRBD1. The CDR3 covers 15 residues. CDR1 is MNHEY and CDR2 is SMNVEV in the germline V gene (reference sequence). V lost 2 bases to trimming and J lost 4 bases; unmatched junction nucleotides: 2. CDR3 amino acids: CASSLMGQYNSPLHF. CDR3 bases: TGTGCCAGCAGTTTAATGGGACAGTATAATTCACCCCTCCACTTT.

At least ten counts were recorded for this clonotype. V and J are TRBV5-5 and TRBJ2-3; D assignment may be TRBD1 or TRBD2 (5 bases each). Per the germline V gene, CDR1 is SGHKS and CDR2 is YYEKEE (reference sequence). V was pared by 2 bases and J by 4 bases, with 8 bases between. The CDR3 has 13 amino acids. CDR3 in amino acids: CASSFGTSDTQYF. CDR3 DNA sequence: TGTGCCAGCAGCTTCGGGACCTCAGATACGCAGTATTTT.

This clonotype was observed at least ten times. This chain connects TRBV5-1 to TRBJ1-5, with 8 positions matching TRBD1. Looked up from germline, CDR1 is SGHRS and CDR2 is YFSETQ. The CDR3 spans 17 residues. V trimming: 4 bases; J trimming: 0 bases; junction bases outside the gene matches: 9. CDR3 sequence: CASSPGTGPDSNQPQHF. CDR3 in DNA: TGCGCCAGCAGCCCAGGGACAGGCCCTGATAGCAATCAGCCCCAGCATTTT.

The chain has TRBV3-1 and TRBJ2-7; a possible D gene is TRBD2 (5 bases). The germline gives CDR1 LGHDT, CDR2 YNNKEL (reference sequence). The CDR3 is made up of 15 amino acids. V was cut by 0 bases and J by 7 bases, with 16 bases left in between. The CDR3 loop is CASSQEPSFCREQYF. In DNA form, the CDR3 reads TGTGCCAGCAGCCAAGAACCTAGCTTCTGCCGGGAGCAGTACTTC.

Many counts were recorded for this clonotype. The chain joins TRBV7-2 to TRBJ2-2, with no clear D. The V end lost 6 bases, the J end lost 6 bases, and 23 bases lay between the germline ends. This CDR3 contains 17 residues. Germline loops: CDR1 SGHTA, CDR2 FQGNSA. CDR3 sequence: CASRSPVGPGSAGELFF. In DNA form, the CDR3 reads TGTGCCAGCAGAAGTCCCGTAGGGCCTGGTTCCGCCGGGGAGCTGTTTTTT.

This clonotype was recorded at least ten times. The genes are TRBV27 and TRBJ1-1; D is ambiguous. Germline CDR1 reads MNHEY; CDR2 reads SMNVEV (reference sequence). Trimming shortened V by 0 bases and J by 0 bases, and 11 bases separated the two germline ends. This CDR3 is 16 amino acids long. CDR3 coding DNA: TGTGCCAGCAGTTTATCGGTTCAATTCCTGAACACTGAAGCTTTCTTT. Translating it yields CASSLSVQFLNTEAFF.

This clonotype was seen repeatedly, ten times or more. J is TRBJ1-3 and V is TRBV7-8; D remains ambiguous. The V end was cut by 5 bases, the J end by 2 bases, with 13 bases between. CDR3 length: 15 amino acids. Germline CDR1 SGHVS, CDR2 FQNEAQ. The chain's CDR3 is CASSLAGETGNTIYF. CDR3 coding DNA: TGTGCCAGCAGCCTCGCTGGGGAGACTGGAAACACCATATATTTT.

This clonotype was recorded many times. The chain carries TRBV5-1 and TRBJ2-6; D possibly corresponds to TRBD1 (6 bases). CDR1 and CDR2 from the germline V gene are SGHRS and YFSETQ. The CDR3 spans 16 residues. Trimming shortened V by 4 bases and J by 0 bases, and 11 bases separated the two germline ends. CDR3 coding DNA: TGCGCCAGCAGCAGAGGACAGTCCTCTGGGGCCAACGTCCTGACTTTC. Protein: CASSRGQSSGANVLTF.

This clonotype has only a few counts. The genes are TRBV2 and TRBJ2-5; the D is unclear. The CDR3 loop spans 10 amino acids. With 7 bases removed from V and 4 bases from J, the gap between germline ends came to 4 bases. Germline V lookup: CDR1 SNHLY, CDR2 FYNNEI. This chain's CDR3 is CASKAETQYF. The CDR3, as DNA: TGTGCCAGCAAGGCAGAGACCCAGTACTTC.

Details on this clonotype: A much bigger clone sits one base away, suggesting this may be a read error. The genes are TRBV20-1 and TRBJ2-1; D may match TRBD1 or TRBD2 (5 bases each). Germline V gene sequence: CDR1 DFQATT, CDR2 SNEGSKA (reference sequence). V was cut by 1 base and J by 8 bases, with 18 bases left in between. This CDR3 is 15 amino acids long. The CDR3 reads CSARVGVSSDDEQFF. The CDR3 bases are TGCAGTGCTAGAGTGGGGGTTTCAAGCGACGATGAGCAGTTCTTC.

This clonotype was picked up many times. This rearrangement joins TRBV3-1 to TRBJ1-5; D is possibly TRBD1 (6 bases). Germline values: CDR1 LGHDT, CDR2 YNNKEL (reference sequence). Trimming removed 4 bases at V and 5 bases at J, with 15 bases between. The CDR3 spans 15 residues. The CDR3 region is CASSRGQGRYQPQHF. The CDR3 DNA reads as TGTGCCAGCAGCCGGGGTCAGGGGCGGTATCAGCCCCAGCATTTT.

In this sample, this clonotype turned up many times. V is TRBV11-2 and J is TRBJ1-1; 7 bases match TRBD1. The CDR3 has 16 residues. Germline values: CDR1 SGHAT, CDR2 FQNNGV. Losses at the gene ends were 5 bases for V and 4 bases for J; bases not matched to a gene: 13. CDR3 nucleotide sequence: TGTGCCAGCAGCCTAGTCGTTAGGGGGCCGGGCACTGAAGCTTTCTTT. Translated: CASSLVVRGPGTEAFF.

J is TRBJ2-3 and V is TRBV20-1, with D possibly TRBD2 on 7 matching bases. The CDR3 extends over 13 amino acids. The ends were cut back, 5 bases at V and 1 base at J, with 10 bases in the middle. Germline CDR1 reads DFQATT; CDR2 reads SNEGSKA (reference sequence). CDR3 residues: CSAGGGGTDTQYF. CDR3 nucleotides: TGCAGTGCTGGGGGGGGCGGCACAGATACGCAGTATTTT.

At least ten counts were recorded for this clonotype. The V gene is TRBV3-1, the J gene TRBJ1-1, with unresolved D. The CDR3 spans 16 residues. The germline V gene encodes CDR1 LGHDT and CDR2 YNNKEL (reference sequence). Trimming took 4 bases from V and 0 from J, leaving 15 bases between them. CDR3 coding DNA: TGTGCCAGCAGCCCGTCGTGGCAGCTAGTGAACACTGAAGCTTTCTTT. Amino acid sequence: CASSPSWQLVNTEAFF.

This clonotype came up many times. J is TRBJ1-1 and V is TRBV15; unclear D gene. The CDR3 has 12 amino acids. In germline, CDR1 is LNHNV, CDR2 YYDKDF (reference sequence). CDR3 sequence reads: CGTGSPNTEAFF. CDR3 nucleotides: TGTGGCACGGGCAGCCCGAACACTGAAGCTTTCTTT.

There are many counts of this clonotype. The chain combines TRBV7-8 with TRBJ1-5, with D unclear. V lost 5 bases to trimming and J lost 0 bases, with 11 bases between them. This CDR3 region has 15 residues. From germline, CDR1 is SGHVS and CDR2 FQNEAQ. The CDR3 DNA reads as TGTGCCAGCAGCCCCCGTATCAATAGCAATCAGCCCCAGCATTTT. It codes for CASSPRINSNQPQHF.

The table lists this clonotype with many counts. The rearrangement joins TRBV14 to TRBJ1-2; TRBD1 is a possible D gene (6 bases). CDR1 and CDR2 from the germline V gene are SGHDN and FVKESK. The CDR3 is made up of 15 amino acids. Trimming left V 0 bases short and J 5 bases short, with 13 bases between. CDR3 sequence: CASSQETGQNYGYTF. The CDR3 coding sequence is TGTGCCAGCAGCCAAGAGACCGGACAGAATTATGGCTACACCTTC. Supplemented by reference TRBV14 and TRBJ1-2, the full variable domain reads EAGVTQFPSHSVIEKGQTVTLRCDPISGHDNLYWYRRVMGKEIKFLLHFVKESKQDESGMPNNRFLAERTGGTYSTLKVQPAELEDSGVYFCASSQETGQNYGYTFGSGTRLTVV.

This clonotype came up many times. CDR3 protein: CASSWETSGGDTGELFF. The CDR3 DNA is TGCGCCAGCAGCTGGGAGACTAGCGGGGGGGACACCGGGGAGCTGTTTTTT. The rearrangement links TRBV4-1 to TRBJ2-2; 14 nucleotides match TRBD2. The V gene end was trimmed by 5 bases and the J gene end by 3 bases; junction bases not matched to a gene: 5. CDR1 and CDR2 from the germline V gene are MGHRA and YSYEKL. CDR3 length: 17 residues.

This clonotype has a count of ten or more. V gene TRBV5-1 combines with J gene TRBJ2-2, with TRBD1 identical over 9 bases. CDR1 and CDR2 from the germline V gene are SGHRS and YFSETQ. The CDR3 covers 16 residues. V dropped 3 bases and J dropped 8; count of bases not matched to a gene: 11. The CDR3 DNA follows: TGCGCCAGCAGCTCGGACAGGGGCCCCTCACAAGGGGAGCTGTTTTTT. The encoded protein is CASSSDRGPSQGELFF.